These T cell receptor beta chains were read from a single sample in a study of T-cell memory formation after mild COVID-19. TCRdb re-called the 5' RACE reads with MiXCR, one entry per CDR3 protein. The top ten clones hold under 30% of a sample with about 140,000 distinct CDR3 sequences, 11% to 15% of them seen once. Material for sequencing was PBMCs or a T cell subset sorted from them (not recorded which). Receptors were obtained from an adult woman who had mild COVID-19 (a few samples of this study predate the infection). Cell type and time point are not known. Each CDR3 is given with its conserved first and last residue. A D gene is named only where the DNA matches it firmly. The size entry is marked missing in some rows and otherwise reads once, few, many or a size class.

clone size,J gene,V gene,D gene,CDR3 protein,CDR3 DNA
.,TRBJ2-1,TRBV21-1,.,CASSKEGDGPNYNEQFF,TGTGCCAGCAGCAAAGAGGGGGACGGACCGAACTACAATGAGCAGTTCTTC
.,TRBJ1-1,TRBV5-1,.,CASSLAPGSSEAFF,TGCGCCAGCAGCTTGGCTCCGGGAAGTTCTGAAGCTTTCTTT
few,TRBJ2-1,TRBV7-9,.,CASSRWTPSSYNEQFF,TGTGCCAGCAGCCGTTGGACTCCAAGCTCCTACAATGAGCAGTTCTTC
many,TRBJ2-1,TRBV2,TRBD2,CASTDGTSRTRDEQFF,TGTGCCAGCACCGATGGGACTAGTAGGACCCGGGATGAGCAGTTCTTC
.,TRBJ2-7,TRBV5-1,.,CASSWDKEISQYF,TGCGCCAGCAGCTGGGACAAGGAGATCAGCCAGTACTTC
.,TRBJ1-1,TRBV19,.,CATSTGNTEAFF,TGTGCCACCTCGACAGGGAACACTGAAGCTTTCTTT
.,TRBJ2-1,TRBV11-2,TRBD2,CASSSTLAGGPYNEQFF,TGTGCCAGCAGCTCAACCTTAGCGGGAGGGCCATACAATGAGCAGTTCTTC
.,TRBJ2-7,TRBV5-6,.,CASKRPAYEQYF,TGTGCCAGCAAAAGGCCTGCCTACGAGCAGTACTTC
few,TRBJ2-1,TRBV20-1,.,CSARYYNEQFF,TGCAGTGCTAGGTACTACAATGAGCAGTTCTTC
.,TRBJ1-5,TRBV19,.,CASSWRGDSNQPQHF,TGTGCCAGTTCTTGGCGAGGGGATAGCAATCAGCCCCAGCATTTT
.,TRBJ1-1,TRBV5-6,.,CASSPPGRTNTEAFF,TGTGCCAGCAGCCCACCGGGACGGACGAACACTGAAGCTTTCTTT
.,TRBJ2-3,TRBV24-1,.,CATSDWSQGSSDTQYF,TGTGCCACCAGTGATTGGTCACAGGGTTCGTCAGATACGCAGTATTTT
few,TRBJ2-1,TRBV6-4,.,CASSPRDAGEQFF,TGTGCCAGCAGCCCCCGGGACGCCGGTGAGCAGTTCTTC
.,TRBJ2-3,TRBV20-1,.,CSVRPVADTQYF,TGCAGTGTTCGACCCGTGGCAGATACGCAGTATTTT
.,TRBJ2-4,TRBV7-2,TRBD2,CASSPGLAGGENIQYF,TGTGCCAGCAGCCCGGGACTAGCGGGAGGGGAAAACATTCAGTACTTC